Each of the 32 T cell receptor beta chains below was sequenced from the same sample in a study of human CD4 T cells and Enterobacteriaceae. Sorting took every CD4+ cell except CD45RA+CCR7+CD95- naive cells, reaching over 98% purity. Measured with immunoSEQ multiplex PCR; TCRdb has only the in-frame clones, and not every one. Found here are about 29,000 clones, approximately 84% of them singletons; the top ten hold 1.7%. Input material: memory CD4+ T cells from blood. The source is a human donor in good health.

CDR3 sequence (DNA): TGTGCCAGCAGCTTAGCGGGGGCAGGGGCCAACGTCCTGACTTTC. This encodes CASSLAGAGANVLTF. The chain carries TRBV11-2 and TRBJ2-6, with D possibly being TRBD1 or TRBD2 (6 bases each). The CDR3 sequence is 15 residues long. V gave up 1 base and J gave up 4 bases, with 8 bases separating them. Germline CDR1 is SGHAT and CDR2 is FQNNGV.

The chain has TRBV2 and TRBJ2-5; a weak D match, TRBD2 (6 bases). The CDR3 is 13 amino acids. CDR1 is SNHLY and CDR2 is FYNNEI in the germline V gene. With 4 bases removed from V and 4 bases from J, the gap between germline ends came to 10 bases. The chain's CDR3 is CASSGNGRETQYF. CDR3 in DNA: TGTGCCAGCAGTGGGAACGGGAGAGAGACCCAGTACTTC. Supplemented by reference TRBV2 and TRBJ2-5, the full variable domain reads EPEVTQTPSHQVTQMGQEVILRCVPISNHLYFYWYRQILGQKVEFLVSFYNNEISEKSEIFDDQFSVERPDGSNFTLKIRSTKLEDSAMYFCASSGNGRETQYFGPGTRLLVL.

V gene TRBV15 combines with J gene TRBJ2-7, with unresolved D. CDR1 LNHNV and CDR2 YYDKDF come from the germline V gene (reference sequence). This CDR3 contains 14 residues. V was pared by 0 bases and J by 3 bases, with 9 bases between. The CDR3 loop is CATSREANYYEQYF. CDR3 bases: TGTGCCACCAGCAGAGAAGCAAATTACTACGAGCAGTACTTC.

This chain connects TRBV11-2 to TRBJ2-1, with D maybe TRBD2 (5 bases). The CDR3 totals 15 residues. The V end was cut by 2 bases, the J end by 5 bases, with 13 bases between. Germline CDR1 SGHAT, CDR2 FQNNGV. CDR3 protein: CASSLLGSSNNEQFF. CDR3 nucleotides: TGTGCCAGCAGCTTATTGGGGAGTAGCAACAATGAGCAGTTCTTC.

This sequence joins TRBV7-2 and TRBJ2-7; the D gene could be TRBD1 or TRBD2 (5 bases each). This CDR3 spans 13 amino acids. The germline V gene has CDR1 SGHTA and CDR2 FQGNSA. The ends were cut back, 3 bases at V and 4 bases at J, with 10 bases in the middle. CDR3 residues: CASSFGGVYEQYF. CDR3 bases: TGTGCCAGCAGCTTTGGGGGAGTGTACGAGCAGTACTTC.

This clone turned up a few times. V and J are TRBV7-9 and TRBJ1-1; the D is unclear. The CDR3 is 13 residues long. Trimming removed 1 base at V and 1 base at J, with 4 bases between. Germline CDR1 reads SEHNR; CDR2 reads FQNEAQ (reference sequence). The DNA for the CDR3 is TGTGCCAGCAGCTTAGTAGGGAACACTGAAGCTTTCTTT. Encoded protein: CASSLVGNTEAFF.

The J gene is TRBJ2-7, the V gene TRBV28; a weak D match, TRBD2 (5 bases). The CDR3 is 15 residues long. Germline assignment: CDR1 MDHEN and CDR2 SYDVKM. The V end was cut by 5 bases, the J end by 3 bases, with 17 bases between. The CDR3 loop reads CASSEPGSGNYEQYF. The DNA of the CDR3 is TGTGCCAGCAGTGAGCCGGGCAGCGGAAACTACGAGCAGTACTTC.

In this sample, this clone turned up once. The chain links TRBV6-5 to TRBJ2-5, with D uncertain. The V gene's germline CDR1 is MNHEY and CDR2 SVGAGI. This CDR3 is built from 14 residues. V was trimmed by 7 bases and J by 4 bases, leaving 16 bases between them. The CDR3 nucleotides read TGTGCCAGCATTAGGGCCGGCCCTAGAGAGACCCAGTACTTC. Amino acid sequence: CASIRAGPRETQYF.

The CDR3 sequence: CASTGTDYGYTF. The CDR3 coding sequence is TGTGCCAGCACCGGGACTGACTATGGCTACACCTTC. The chain is built from TRBV25-1 and TRBJ1-2, with a tentative D call TRBD1 (5 bases). V was cut by 7 bases and J by 3 bases, with 9 bases left in between. Germline V gene sequence: CDR1 MGHDK, CDR2 SYGVNS. The CDR3 extends over 12 amino acids.

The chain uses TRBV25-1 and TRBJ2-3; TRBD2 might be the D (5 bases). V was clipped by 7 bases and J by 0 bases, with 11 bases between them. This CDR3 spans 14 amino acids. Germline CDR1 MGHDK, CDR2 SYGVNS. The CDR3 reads CASTGMLSTDTQYF. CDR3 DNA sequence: TGTGCCAGCACCGGGATGCTTAGCACAGATACGCAGTATTTT.

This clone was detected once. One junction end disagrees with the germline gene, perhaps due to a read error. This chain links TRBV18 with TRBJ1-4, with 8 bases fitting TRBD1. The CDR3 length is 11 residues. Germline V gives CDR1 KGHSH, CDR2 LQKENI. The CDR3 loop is CASAQGAALSF. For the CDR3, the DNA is TGTGCCAGCGCCCAGGGGGCCGCCTTATCATTT.

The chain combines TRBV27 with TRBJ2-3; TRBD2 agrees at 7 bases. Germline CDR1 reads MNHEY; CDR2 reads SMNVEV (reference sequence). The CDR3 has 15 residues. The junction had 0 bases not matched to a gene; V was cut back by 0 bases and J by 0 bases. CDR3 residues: CASSLSSGSTDTQYF. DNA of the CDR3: TGTGCCAGCAGTTTATCTAGCGGGAGCACAGATACGCAGTATTTT.

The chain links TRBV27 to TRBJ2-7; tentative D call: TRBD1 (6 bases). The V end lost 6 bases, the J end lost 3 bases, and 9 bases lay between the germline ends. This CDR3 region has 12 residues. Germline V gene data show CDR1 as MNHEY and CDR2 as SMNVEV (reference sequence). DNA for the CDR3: TGTGCCAGCAGCAAAGGGGGCTACGAGCAGTACTTC. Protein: CASSKGGYEQYF.

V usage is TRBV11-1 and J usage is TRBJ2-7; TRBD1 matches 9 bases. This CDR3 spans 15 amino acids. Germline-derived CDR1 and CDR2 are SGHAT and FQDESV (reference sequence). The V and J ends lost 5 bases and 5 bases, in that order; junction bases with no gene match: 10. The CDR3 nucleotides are TGTGCCAGCAGCAAAGACGGGACAGGGTTAGACGAGCAGTACTTC. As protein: CASSKDGTGLDEQYF.

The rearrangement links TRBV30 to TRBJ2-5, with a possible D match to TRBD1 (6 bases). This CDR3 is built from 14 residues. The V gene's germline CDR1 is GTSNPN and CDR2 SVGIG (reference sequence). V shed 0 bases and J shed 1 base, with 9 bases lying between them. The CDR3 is CAWSVRGGQETQYF. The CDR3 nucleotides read TGTGCCTGGAGTGTACGAGGGGGCCAAGAGACCCAGTACTTC. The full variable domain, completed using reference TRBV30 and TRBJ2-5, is SQTIHQWPATLVQPVGSPLSLECTVEGTSNPNLYWYRQAAGRGLQLLFYSVGIGQISSEVPQNLSASRPQDRQFILSSKKLLLSDSGFYLCAWSVRGGQETQYFGPGTRLLVL.

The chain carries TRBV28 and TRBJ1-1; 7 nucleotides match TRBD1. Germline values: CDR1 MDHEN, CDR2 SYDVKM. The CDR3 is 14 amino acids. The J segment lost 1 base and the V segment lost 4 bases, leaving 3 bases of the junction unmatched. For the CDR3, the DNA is TGTGCCAGCAGTTGGGGGACAGAGAACACTGAAGCTTTCTTT. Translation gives CASSWGTENTEAFF.

CDR3 in amino acids: CASSPQGAAYGYTF. CDR3 coding DNA: TGTGCCAGCAGCCCACAGGGAGCAGCCTATGGCTACACCTTC. V usage is TRBV9 and J usage is TRBJ1-2; D might be TRBD1 (6 bases). The V end was cut by 4 bases, the J end by 4 bases, with 14 bases between. CDR3 length equals 14 residues. The germline V gene has CDR1 SGDLS and CDR2 YYNGEE.

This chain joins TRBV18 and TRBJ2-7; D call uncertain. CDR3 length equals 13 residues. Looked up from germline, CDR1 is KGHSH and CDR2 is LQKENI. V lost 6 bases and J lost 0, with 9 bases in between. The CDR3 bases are TGTGCCAGCTCGCGAAGTGCCTCCTACGAGCAGTACTTC. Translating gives CASSRSASYEQYF.

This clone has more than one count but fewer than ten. The DNA for the CDR3 is TGTGCCAGCAGGATCGCGGGCACGAACACCGGGGAGCTGTTTTTT. Translated: CASRIAGTNTGELFF. V usage is TRBV5-8 and J usage is TRBJ2-2; a possible D gene is TRBD2 (5 bases). There are 15 residues in the CDR3. Trimming removed 5 bases from V and 0 bases from J, with 11 bases in between. Germline CDR1 SGHTS, CDR2 YDEGEE.

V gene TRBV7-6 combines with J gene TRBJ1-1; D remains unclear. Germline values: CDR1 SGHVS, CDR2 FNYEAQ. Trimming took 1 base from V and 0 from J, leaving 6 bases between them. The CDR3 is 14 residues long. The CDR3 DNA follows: TGTGCCAGCAGCTTAGTAGGGCTGAACACTGAAGCTTTCTTT. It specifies CASSLVGLNTEAFF.

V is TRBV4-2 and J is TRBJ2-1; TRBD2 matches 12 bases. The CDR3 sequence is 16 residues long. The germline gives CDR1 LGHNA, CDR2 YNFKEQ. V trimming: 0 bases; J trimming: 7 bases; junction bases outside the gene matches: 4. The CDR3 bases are TGTGCCAGCAGCCAAGATCTAGCGGGAGGGAGAAATGAGCAGTTCTTC. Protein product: CASSQDLAGGRNEQFF.

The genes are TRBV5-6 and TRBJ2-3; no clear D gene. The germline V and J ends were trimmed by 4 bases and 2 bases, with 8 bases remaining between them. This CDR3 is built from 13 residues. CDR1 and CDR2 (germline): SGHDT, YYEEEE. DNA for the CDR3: TGTGCCAGCAGCCCATTTAACACAGATACGCAGTATTTT. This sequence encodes CASSPFNTDTQYF. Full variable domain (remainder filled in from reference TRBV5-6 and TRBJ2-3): DAGVTQSPTHLIKTRGQQVTLRCSPKSGHDTVSWYQQALGQGPQFIFQYYEEEERQRGNFPDRFSGHQFPNYSSELNVNALLLGDSALYLCASSPFNTDTQYFGPGTRLTVL.

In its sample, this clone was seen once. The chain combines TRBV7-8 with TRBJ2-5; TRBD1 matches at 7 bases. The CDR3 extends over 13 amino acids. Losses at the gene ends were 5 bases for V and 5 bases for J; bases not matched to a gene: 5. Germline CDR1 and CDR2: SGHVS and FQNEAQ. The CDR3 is CASSIQGVETQYF. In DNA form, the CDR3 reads TGTGCCAGCAGCATTCAGGGGGTGGAGACCCAGTACTTC.

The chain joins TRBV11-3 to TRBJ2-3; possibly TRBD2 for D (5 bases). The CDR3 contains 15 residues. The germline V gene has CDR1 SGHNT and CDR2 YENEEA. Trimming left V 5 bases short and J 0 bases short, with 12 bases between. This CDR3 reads CASSPRPGSTDTQYF. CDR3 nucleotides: TGTGCCAGCAGCCCACGCCCGGGAAGCACAGATACGCAGTATTTT.

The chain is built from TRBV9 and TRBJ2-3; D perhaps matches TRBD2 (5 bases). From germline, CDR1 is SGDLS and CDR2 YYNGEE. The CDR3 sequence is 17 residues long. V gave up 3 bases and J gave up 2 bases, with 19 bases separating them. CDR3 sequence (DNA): TGTGCCAGCAGCGCCCTTGGACTCGACCATTTCACAGATACGCAGTATTTT. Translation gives CASSALGLDHFTDTQYF. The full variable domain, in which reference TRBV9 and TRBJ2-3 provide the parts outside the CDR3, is DSGVTQTPKHLITATGQRVTLRCSPRSGDLSVYWYQQSLDQGLQFLIQYYNGEERAKGNILERFSAQQFPDLHSELNLSSLELGDSALYFCASSALGLDHFTDTQYFGPGTRLTVL.

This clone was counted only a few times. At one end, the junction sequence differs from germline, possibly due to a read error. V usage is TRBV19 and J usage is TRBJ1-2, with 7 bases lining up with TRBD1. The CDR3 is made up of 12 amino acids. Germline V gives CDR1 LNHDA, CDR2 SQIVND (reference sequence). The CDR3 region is CASSSPKGAQSF. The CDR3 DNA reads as TGTGCCAGTAGTTCTCCGAAGGGGGCACAGTCCTTC.

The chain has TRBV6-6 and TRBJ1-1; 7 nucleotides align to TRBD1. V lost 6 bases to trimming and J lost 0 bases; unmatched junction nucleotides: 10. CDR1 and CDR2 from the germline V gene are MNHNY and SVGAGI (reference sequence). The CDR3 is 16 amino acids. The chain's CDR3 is CASSQGQRLMNTEAFF. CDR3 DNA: TGTGCCAGCAGCCAGGGACAGAGACTAATGAACACTGAAGCTTTCTTT.

Here the CDR3 DNA reads TGTGCCAGCAGTCGTTGGGGGTTCAATGAGCAGTTCTTC. Its translation is CASSRWGFNEQFF. The gene calls are TRBV28 and TRBJ2-1; D assignment may be TRBD1 or TRBD2 (5 bases each). The CDR3 is 13 residues long. The V gene lost 5 bases and the J gene lost 6 bases, with 11 bases spanning the gap. Germline lookup yields CDR1 MDHEN and CDR2 SYDVKM.

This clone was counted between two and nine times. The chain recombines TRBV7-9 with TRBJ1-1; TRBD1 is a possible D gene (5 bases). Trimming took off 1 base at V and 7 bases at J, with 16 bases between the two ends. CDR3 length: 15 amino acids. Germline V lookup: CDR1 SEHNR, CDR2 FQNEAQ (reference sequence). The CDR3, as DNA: TGTGCCAGCAGCTTAGAAGGCAGGGAGGGGAATGAAGCTTTCTTT. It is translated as CASSLEGREGNEAFF.

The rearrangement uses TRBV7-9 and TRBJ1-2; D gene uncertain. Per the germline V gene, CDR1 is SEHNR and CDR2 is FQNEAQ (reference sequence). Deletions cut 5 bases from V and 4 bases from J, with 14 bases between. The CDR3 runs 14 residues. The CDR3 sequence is CASSHLGDLYGYTF. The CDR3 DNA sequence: TGTGCCAGCAGCCATCTCGGGGATCTCTATGGCTACACCTTC.

The CDR3 here is CASSRTSAYNEQFF. The DNA of the CDR3 is TGTGCCAGCAGCCGTACTAGCGCTTACAATGAGCAGTTCTTC. The chain combines TRBV5-8 with TRBJ2-1, with 7 bases lining up with TRBD2. The CDR3 sequence is 14 residues long. Germline loops: CDR1 SGHTS, CDR2 YDEGEE. Unmatched junction bases numbered 5, after V lost 4 bases and J lost 4 bases. The variable domain in full, with the rest retrieved from reference TRBV5-8 and TRBJ2-1, is EAGVTQSPTHLIKTRGQQATLRCSPISGHTSVYWYQQALGLGLQFLLWYDEGEERNRGNFPPRFSGRQFPNYSSELNVNALELEDSALYLCASSRTSAYNEQFFGPGTRLTVL.

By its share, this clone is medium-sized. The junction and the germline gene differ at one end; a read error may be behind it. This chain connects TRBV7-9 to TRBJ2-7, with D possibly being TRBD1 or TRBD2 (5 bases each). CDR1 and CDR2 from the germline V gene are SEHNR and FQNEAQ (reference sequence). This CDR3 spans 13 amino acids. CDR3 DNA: TGTGCCAGCAGCGTGGGGAACCGGGACGGCGTGTCCTTC. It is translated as CASSVGNRDGVSF. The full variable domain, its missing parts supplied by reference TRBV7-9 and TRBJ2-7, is DTGVSQNPRHKITKRGQNVTFRCDPISEHNRLYWYRQTLGQGPEFLTYFQNEAQLEKSRLLSDRFSAERPKGSFSTLEIQRTEQGDSAMYLCASSVGNRDGVSFGPGTRLTVT.